Below are 10 T cell receptor beta chains sequenced from a single sample in a study of blood T cell repertoires in COVID-19 (dated by TCRdb to about 2020). Libraries came from the immunoSEQ multiplex PCR assay. TCRdb retrieved this table from immuneACCESS and kept in-frame rearrangements only. Not all clones are present; in checked studies, unresolved V genes account for under half, and no reason is known for the remainder. The sample table lists roughly 160,000 clones, about 85% of them with a count of one. Approximately 7% of the sample belongs to the ten largest clones. The sample was peripheral blood. Receptors were obtained from a man at least 80 years old with COVID-19, enrolled during active disease.

The chain combines TRBV9 with TRBJ2-2, with 9 bases aligning to TRBD1. CDR1 is SGDLS and CDR2 is YYNGEE in the germline V gene. V lost 5 bases, J lost 4 bases, and 6 bases stayed unmatched. CDR3 length: 15 amino acids. The CDR3 DNA follows: TGTGCCAGCAGAGAGGGACAGGGAGGCACCGGGGAGCTGTTTTTT. Protein product: CASREGQGGTGELFF. The variable domain in full, completed from reference TRBV9 and TRBJ2-2, reads DSGVTQTPKHLITATGQRVTLRCSPRSGDLSVYWYQQSLDQGLQFLIQYYNGEERAKGNILERFSAQQFPDLHSELNLSSLELGDSALYFCASREGQGGTGELFFGEGSRLTVL.

The chain couples TRBV7-9 to TRBJ1-6, with 7 bases fitting TRBD1. With V trimmed by 4 bases and J by 4 bases, 1 base remained unmatched. The CDR3 has 14 residues. Germline assignment: CDR1 SEHNR and CDR2 FQNEAQ (reference sequence). The CDR3 DNA is TGTGCCAGCAGCTCGGGACAGTATAATTCACCCCTCCACTTT. This translates into CASSSGQYNSPLHF. Full variable domain (remainder filled in from reference TRBV7-9 and TRBJ1-6): DTGVSQNPRHKITKRGQNVTFRCDPISEHNRLYWYRQTLGQGPEFLTYFQNEAQLEKSRLLSDRFSAERPKGSFSTLEIQRTEQGDSAMYLCASSSGQYNSPLHFGNGTRLTVT.

DNA of the CDR3: TGTGCCAGCAGTTTCAACAGGGGCCTGGGGTACAATGAGCAGTTCTTC. It codes for CASSFNRGLGYNEQFF. The chain joins TRBV28 to TRBJ2-1; 7 nucleotides match TRBD1. Per germline, CDR1 MDHEN and CDR2 SYDVKM. Losses at the gene ends were 3 bases for V and 4 bases for J; bases not matched to a gene: 9. The CDR3 totals 16 residues. The whole variable domain, filled in from reference TRBV28 and TRBJ2-1, reads DVKVTQSSRYLVKRTGEKVFLECVQDMDHENMFWYRQDPGLGLRLIYFSYDVKMKEKGDIPEGYSVSREKKERFSLILESASTNQTSMYLCASSFNRGLGYNEQFFGPGTRLTVL.

V usage is TRBV5-1 and J usage is TRBJ2-4; 7 positions match TRBD1. Germline CDR1 reads SGHRS; CDR2 reads YFSETQ. J gave up 7 bases and V 3 bases, and 7 bases lay outside the gene matches. The CDR3 consists of 14 residues. CDR3 in amino acids: CASSSGPGGNIQYF. Written as DNA, the CDR3 is TGCGCCAGCAGCTCTGGGCCAGGGGGTAACATTCAGTACTTC.

This clone was seen just once. The CDR3 is CSGGGPQNTIYF. CDR3 coding DNA: TGCAGCGGAGGGGGCCCCCAAAACACCATATATTTT. The V call is TRBV29-1, the J call TRBJ1-3; 7 bases align to TRBD1. With V trimmed by 7 bases and J by 6 bases, 6 bases remained unmatched. Germline V lookup: CDR1 SQVTM, CDR2 ANQGSEA. The CDR3 spans 12 residues.

J is TRBJ1-2 and V is TRBV29-1; D may be TRBD1 (5 bases). Germline V CDR1 and CDR2: SQVTM, ANQGSEA. Deletions cut 8 bases from V and 2 bases from J, with 18 bases between. The CDR3 is made up of 14 amino acids. The CDR3: CSFLDRQNNYGYTF. The CDR3 DNA is TGCAGCTTCCTGGATCGACAGAACAACTATGGCTACACCTTC. Full variable domain (outside the CDR3, taken from reference TRBV29-1 and TRBJ1-2): SAVISQKPSRDICQRGTSLTIQCQVDSQVTMMFWYRQQPGQSLTLIATANQGSEATYESGFVIDKFPISRPNLTFSTLTVSNMSPEDSSIYLCSFLDRQNNYGYTFGSGTRLTVV.

The chain combines TRBV7-9 with TRBJ2-3; 7 bases line up with TRBD1. The CDR3 is made up of 16 amino acids. Germline V CDR1 and CDR2: SEHNR, FQNEAQ (reference sequence). The V and J ends lost 1 base and 2 bases, in that order; junction bases with no gene match: 6. As DNA, the CDR3 is TGTGCCAGCAGCTTAGTTCGCGGACAGGCCACAGATACGCAGTATTTT. This encodes CASSLVRGQATDTQYF.

The table lists this clone with a count of one. This chain uses TRBV29-1 with TRBJ2-7; TRBD2 agrees at 14 bases. The junction had 5 bases not matched to a gene; V was cut back by 6 bases and J by 4 bases. In germline, CDR1 is SQVTM, CDR2 ANQGSEA. The CDR3 length is 14 residues. The CDR3 protein is CSVGLAGGPYEQYF. CDR3 sequence (DNA): TGCAGCGTCGGACTAGCGGGGGGCCCGTACGAGCAGTACTTC.

The chain uses TRBV19 and TRBJ2-5, with D perhaps matching TRBD2 (7 bases). CDR3 length equals 15 residues. Germline CDR1 LNHDA, CDR2 SQIVND (reference sequence). V was cut by 4 bases and J by 4 bases, with 16 bases left in between. The CDR3 here is CASSTHRGGGETQYF. CDR3 bases: TGTGCCAGTAGTACCCACAGAGGGGGGGGAGAGACCCAGTACTTC.

This clone was found once. V is TRBV6-5 and J is TRBJ2-7; tentative D call: TRBD1 (5 bases). Germline V CDR1 and CDR2: MNHEY, SVGAGI. With 6 bases removed from V and 7 bases from J, the gap between germline ends came to 10 bases. This CDR3 spans 11 amino acids. CDR3 bases: TGTGCCAGCAGGGGCACAGGTGAGCAGTACTTC. Protein: CASRGTGEQYF.